Each of the 11 T cell receptor beta chains below was sequenced from the same sample in a study of blood T cell repertoires in COVID-19. The protocol was immunoSEQ multiplex PCR, while the TCRdb copy is restricted to in-frame clones and leaves out a portion. The table lists about 170,000 clones, roughly 88% of them singletons. The specimen sequenced was peripheral blood. All receptors derive from a man between 18 and 29 years old with COVID-19, enrolled during active disease.

CDR3 in amino acids: CASSPTDRVPGNTIYF. The CDR3 DNA is TGTGCCAGCAGCCCAACGGACAGGGTACCTGGAAACACCATATATTTT. The V call is TRBV2, the J call TRBJ1-3; 8 bases map to TRBD1. The CDR3 consists of 16 residues. Per the germline V gene, CDR1 is SNHLY and CDR2 is FYNNEI. V gave up 6 bases and J gave up 2 bases; unmatched junction bases: 9.

This CDR3 is CASTGGGSSYNEQFF. The CDR3 DNA reads as TGTGCCAGTACTGGCGGGGGGAGCTCCTACAATGAGCAGTTCTTC. The rearrangement joins TRBV19 to TRBJ2-1; 8 bases align to TRBD2. The germline gives CDR1 LNHDA, CDR2 SQIVND (reference sequence). V was pared by 7 bases and J by 0 bases, with 5 bases of the junction left unmatched. This CDR3 has 15 amino acids.

CDR3 region: CASSQDRVSDEQYF. DNA for the CDR3: TGTGCCAGCAGCCAAGACAGGGTTTCGGACGAGCAGTACTTC. The chain joins TRBV7-8 to TRBJ2-7, with 7 bases fitting TRBD1. The ends lost 5 bases at V and 5 bases at J; junction bases unmatched: 9. CDR3 length equals 14 residues. Germline-derived CDR1 and CDR2 are SGHVS and FQNEAQ.

The chain's CDR3 is CAIGKGVVRNEQFF. The CDR3 nucleotides read TGTGCCATCGGGAAGGGGGTAGTTCGGAATGAGCAGTTCTTC. This chain links TRBV7-8 with TRBJ2-1, with a tentative D call TRBD1 (6 bases). Germline CDR1 and CDR2: SGHVS and FQNEAQ. The V gene lost 10 bases and the J gene lost 7 bases, with 20 bases spanning the gap. The CDR3 is 14 amino acids.

The chain links TRBV11-2 to TRBJ2-7; TRBD2 matches at 10 bases. With V trimmed by 2 bases and J by 6 bases, 7 bases remained unmatched. The CDR3 length is 15 residues. Germline V gives CDR1 SGHAT, CDR2 FQNNGV. The CDR3 DNA reads TGTGCCAGCAGCTTAATTAGCGGGAGGTCTCTCGAGCAGTACTTC. It encodes CASSLISGRSLEQYF.

The rearrangement uses TRBV7-2 and TRBJ2-7; 8 bases match TRBD1. With V trimmed by 3 bases and J by 4 bases, 11 bases remained unmatched. Germline CDR1 SGHTA, CDR2 FQGNSA. This CDR3 has 16 residues. The CDR3 sequence is CASSFRVAGGSYEQYF. CDR3 sequence (DNA): TGTGCCAGCAGCTTTCGGGTGGCAGGGGGCTCTTACGAGCAGTACTTC.

This chain connects TRBV30 to TRBJ1-2; no clear D gene. The V gene's germline CDR1 is GTSNPN and CDR2 SVGIG (reference sequence). V was pared by 4 bases and J by 8 bases, with 23 bases between. The CDR3 loop spans 15 amino acids. The CDR3, as DNA: TGTGCCTGGAATCTTGTGTTCGAACTCCCGGGGGGCTACACCTTC. This gives the protein CAWNLVFELPGGYTF.

The chain joins TRBV7-9 to TRBJ2-5, with D maybe TRBD1 (5 bases). V was pared by 1 base and J by 5 bases, with 14 bases between. Per the germline V gene, CDR1 is SEHNR and CDR2 is FQNEAQ (reference sequence). The CDR3 consists of 15 residues. As DNA, the CDR3 is TGTGCCAGCAGCTTAGGGGGCAGGCTGGACGAGACCCAGTACTTC. Translation gives CASSLGGRLDETQYF. The whole variable domain, remainder taken from reference TRBV7-9 and TRBJ2-5, is DTGVSQNPRHKITKRGQNVTFRCDPISEHNRLYWYRQTLGQGPEFLTYFQNEAQLEKSRLLSDRFSAERPKGSFSTLEIQRTEQGDSAMYLCASSLGGRLDETQYFGPGTRLLVL.

On this clone: Germline is not matched at one junction end, which may reflect a read error. The rearrangement links TRBV19 to TRBJ1-4; TRBD1 matches 10 bases. Germline values: CDR1 LNHDA, CDR2 SQIVND (reference sequence). CDR3 size: 15 residues. The CDR3 bases are TGTGCCAGTAGATATCCGGGACAGGGGACTGAAAAACTGCTTTTT. This codes for CASRYPGQGTEKLLF.

The chain joins TRBV7-2 to TRBJ2-7; D ambiguous. This CDR3 is built from 14 residues. The V end was cut by 0 bases, the J end by 0 bases, with 6 bases between. Looked up from germline, CDR1 is SGHTA and CDR2 is FQGNSA. The CDR3 DNA follows: TGTGCCAGCAGCTTAGCCGCGGACTCCTACGAGCAGTACTTC. Translated: CASSLAADSYEQYF.

The chain uses TRBV9 and TRBJ2-7, with 10 bases that match TRBD2. Germline V gives CDR1 SGDLS, CDR2 YYNGEE. The CDR3 runs to 15 residues. The V and J ends lost 4 bases and 6 bases, in that order; junction bases with no gene match: 10. CDR3 amino acids: CASSSAAGGHFEQYF. In DNA, the CDR3 is TGTGCCAGCAGCTCTGCAGCGGGAGGGCATTTCGAGCAGTACTTC.